This TCR beta chain was recovered during a study of cytomegalovirus exposure and HLA in healthy donors. Broader study findings: Presence/absence results assume similar sequencing depth per donor, which may not hold. Three chains linked to CMV were shown in vitro to be specific for CMV antigens. Later analysis showed most CMV-associated TCR beta chains appearing HLA-restricted.

As regards this clone: Antigen specificity is unknown.

In the PCR, 60 Vbeta and 13 Jbeta primers were used. Clones were sequenced by immunoSEQ multiplex PCR, and TCRdb holds only the in-frame ones, with some missing. The data show about 120,000 clones, approximately 70% seen once. The sequencing input was PBMCs. The sequence derives from a woman younger than 45 in good health and CMV-seronegative.

CDR3 nucleotides: TGTGCCAGCAGACCCCCCGGGGTGGGCACTGAAGCTTTCTTT. It yields the protein CASRPPGVGTEAFF. The V and J genes are TRBV6-5 and TRBJ1-1; D is unclear. V shed 6 bases and J shed 4 bases, with 15 bases lying between them. CDR3 length equals 14 residues. CDR1 is MNHEY, CDR2 SVGAGI, per germline.